This T cell receptor beta chain was recovered during a study of T cell repertoires in cytomegalovirus infection. Study overall: The public TCR beta signatures pointed to both CMV infection and matching HLA type.

This clonotype was observed a handful of times. The antigen is undetermined. TCRdb ran MiXCR on the reads and lists one entry per CDR3 protein. The data show about 320,000 distinct CDR3 sequences, with over 7.5% seen just once and 4.3% held by the top ten. Study results and caveats: There were HLA-C-restricted CMV-specific TCR beta clonotypes dominating the ex vivo response. Totalled public TCR beta family frequency picked out people who carried CMV plus the relevant HLA.

Germline lookup yields CDR1 MGHRA and CDR2 YSYEKL. CDR3 length: 13 amino acids. J gave up 7 bases and V 4 bases, and 4 bases lay outside the gene matches. This sequence joins TRBV4-1 and TRBJ1-1; 9 positions agree with TRBD1. This clonotype was sampled from a human donor in good health (CMV status not recorded). Some clones in this sample may be carry-over from other donors' samples. The specimen sequenced was PBMCs. CDR3 sequence reads: CASSLWDRVEAFF. The CDR3 DNA is TGCGCCAGCAGCCTGTGGGACAGGGTTGAAGCTTTCTTT.